Detailed here is one T cell receptor (beta chain). The antigen is undetermined. The protocol was immunoSEQ multiplex PCR, while the TCRdb copy is restricted to in-frame clones and leaves out a portion. Found here are roughly 67,000 clones, 80% to 90% of them singletons; the top ten hold roughly 30%. This CDR3 region has 15 residues. The germline V gene has CDR1 SEHNR and CDR2 FQNEAQ (reference sequence). V dropped 4 bases and J dropped 4; count of bases not matched to a gene: 7. This specimen belongs to a study of T cell responses to AZD1222 COVID-19 vaccine. Study outcomes and limitations: Nearly half of spike-specific TCRs reportedly go after variant regions that carry no mutations.

This material consisted of peripheral blood, taken 28 days after the second AZD1222 dose. This sequence joins TRBV7-9 and TRBJ1-1, with 9 bases identical to TRBD1. The source is an adult who received the AZD1222 COVID-19 vaccine. CDR3 DNA: TGTGCCAGCAGCTCCTCGGGACAGGGAAGCACTGAAGCTTTCTTT. Amino acid sequence: CASSSSGQGSTEAFF.